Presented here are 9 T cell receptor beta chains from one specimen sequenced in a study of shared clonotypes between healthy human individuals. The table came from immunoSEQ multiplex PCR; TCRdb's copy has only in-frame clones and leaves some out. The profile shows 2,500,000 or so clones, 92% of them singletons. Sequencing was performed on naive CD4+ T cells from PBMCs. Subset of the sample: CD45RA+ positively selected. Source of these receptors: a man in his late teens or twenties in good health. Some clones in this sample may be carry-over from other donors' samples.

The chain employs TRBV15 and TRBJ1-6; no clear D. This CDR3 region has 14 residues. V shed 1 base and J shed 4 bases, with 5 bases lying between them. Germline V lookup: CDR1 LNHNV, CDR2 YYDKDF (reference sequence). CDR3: CATSRAPYNSPLHF. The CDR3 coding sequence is TGTGCCACCAGCAGAGCTCCTTATAATTCACCCCTCCACTTT.

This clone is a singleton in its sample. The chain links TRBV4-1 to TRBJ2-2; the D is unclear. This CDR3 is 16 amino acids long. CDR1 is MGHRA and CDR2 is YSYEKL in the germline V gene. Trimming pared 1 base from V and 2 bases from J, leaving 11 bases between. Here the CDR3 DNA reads TGCGCCAGCAGCCAAGCTTGGTGGGAAAACACCGGGGAGCTGTTTTTT. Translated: CASSQAWWENTGELFF.

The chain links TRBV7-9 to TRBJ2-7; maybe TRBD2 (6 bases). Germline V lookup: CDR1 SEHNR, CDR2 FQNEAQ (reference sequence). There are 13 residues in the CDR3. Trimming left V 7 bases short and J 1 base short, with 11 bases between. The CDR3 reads CASTHGGSYEQYF. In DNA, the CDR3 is TGTGCCAGCACCCACGGGGGATCCTACGAGCAGTACTTC.

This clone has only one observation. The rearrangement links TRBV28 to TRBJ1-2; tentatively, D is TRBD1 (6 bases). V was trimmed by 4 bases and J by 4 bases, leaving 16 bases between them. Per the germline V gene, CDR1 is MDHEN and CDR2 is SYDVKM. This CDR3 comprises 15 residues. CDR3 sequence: CASSSRQVRSYGYTF. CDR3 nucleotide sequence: TGTGCCAGCAGTTCCCGACAGGTTAGGAGCTATGGCTACACCTTC.

The CDR3 bases are TGTGCCAGCAGTAACCAGGGGGCAGGGGAAAAACTGTTTTTT. As protein: CASSNQGAGEKLFF. The chain uses TRBV6-1 and TRBJ1-4; TRBD1 matches 8 bases. Trimming removed 5 bases from V and 8 bases from J; junction bases left unmatched: 7. Per the germline V gene, CDR1 is MNHNS and CDR2 is SASEGT. The CDR3 has 14 residues.

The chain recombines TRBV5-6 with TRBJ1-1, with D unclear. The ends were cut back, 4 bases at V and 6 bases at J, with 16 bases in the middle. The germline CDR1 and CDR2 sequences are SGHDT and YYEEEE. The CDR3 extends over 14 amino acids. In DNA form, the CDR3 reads TGTGCCAGCAGCAACAGACGCTATAGGTCTGAAGCTTTCTTT. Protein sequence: CASSNRRYRSEAFF.

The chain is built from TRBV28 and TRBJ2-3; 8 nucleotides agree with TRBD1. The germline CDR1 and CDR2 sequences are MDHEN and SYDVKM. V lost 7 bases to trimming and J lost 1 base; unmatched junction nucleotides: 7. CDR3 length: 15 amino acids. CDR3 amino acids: CASTALTGGTDTQYF. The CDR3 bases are TGTGCCAGCACAGCCCTGACAGGGGGCACAGATACGCAGTATTTT.

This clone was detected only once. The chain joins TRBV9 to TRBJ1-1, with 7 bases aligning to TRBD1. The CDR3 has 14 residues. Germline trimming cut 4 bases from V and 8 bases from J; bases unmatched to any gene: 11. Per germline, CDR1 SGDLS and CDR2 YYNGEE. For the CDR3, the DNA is TGTGCCAGCAGCCCCCAGACAGGGTCCATCGAAGCTTTCTTT. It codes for CASSPQTGSIEAFF.

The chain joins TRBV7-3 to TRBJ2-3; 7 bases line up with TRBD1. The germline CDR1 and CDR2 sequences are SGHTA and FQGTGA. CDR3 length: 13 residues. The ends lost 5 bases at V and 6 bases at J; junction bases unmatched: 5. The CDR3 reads CASSIGQVDTQYF. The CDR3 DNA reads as TGTGCCAGCAGCATAGGACAGGTGGATACGCAGTATTTT.